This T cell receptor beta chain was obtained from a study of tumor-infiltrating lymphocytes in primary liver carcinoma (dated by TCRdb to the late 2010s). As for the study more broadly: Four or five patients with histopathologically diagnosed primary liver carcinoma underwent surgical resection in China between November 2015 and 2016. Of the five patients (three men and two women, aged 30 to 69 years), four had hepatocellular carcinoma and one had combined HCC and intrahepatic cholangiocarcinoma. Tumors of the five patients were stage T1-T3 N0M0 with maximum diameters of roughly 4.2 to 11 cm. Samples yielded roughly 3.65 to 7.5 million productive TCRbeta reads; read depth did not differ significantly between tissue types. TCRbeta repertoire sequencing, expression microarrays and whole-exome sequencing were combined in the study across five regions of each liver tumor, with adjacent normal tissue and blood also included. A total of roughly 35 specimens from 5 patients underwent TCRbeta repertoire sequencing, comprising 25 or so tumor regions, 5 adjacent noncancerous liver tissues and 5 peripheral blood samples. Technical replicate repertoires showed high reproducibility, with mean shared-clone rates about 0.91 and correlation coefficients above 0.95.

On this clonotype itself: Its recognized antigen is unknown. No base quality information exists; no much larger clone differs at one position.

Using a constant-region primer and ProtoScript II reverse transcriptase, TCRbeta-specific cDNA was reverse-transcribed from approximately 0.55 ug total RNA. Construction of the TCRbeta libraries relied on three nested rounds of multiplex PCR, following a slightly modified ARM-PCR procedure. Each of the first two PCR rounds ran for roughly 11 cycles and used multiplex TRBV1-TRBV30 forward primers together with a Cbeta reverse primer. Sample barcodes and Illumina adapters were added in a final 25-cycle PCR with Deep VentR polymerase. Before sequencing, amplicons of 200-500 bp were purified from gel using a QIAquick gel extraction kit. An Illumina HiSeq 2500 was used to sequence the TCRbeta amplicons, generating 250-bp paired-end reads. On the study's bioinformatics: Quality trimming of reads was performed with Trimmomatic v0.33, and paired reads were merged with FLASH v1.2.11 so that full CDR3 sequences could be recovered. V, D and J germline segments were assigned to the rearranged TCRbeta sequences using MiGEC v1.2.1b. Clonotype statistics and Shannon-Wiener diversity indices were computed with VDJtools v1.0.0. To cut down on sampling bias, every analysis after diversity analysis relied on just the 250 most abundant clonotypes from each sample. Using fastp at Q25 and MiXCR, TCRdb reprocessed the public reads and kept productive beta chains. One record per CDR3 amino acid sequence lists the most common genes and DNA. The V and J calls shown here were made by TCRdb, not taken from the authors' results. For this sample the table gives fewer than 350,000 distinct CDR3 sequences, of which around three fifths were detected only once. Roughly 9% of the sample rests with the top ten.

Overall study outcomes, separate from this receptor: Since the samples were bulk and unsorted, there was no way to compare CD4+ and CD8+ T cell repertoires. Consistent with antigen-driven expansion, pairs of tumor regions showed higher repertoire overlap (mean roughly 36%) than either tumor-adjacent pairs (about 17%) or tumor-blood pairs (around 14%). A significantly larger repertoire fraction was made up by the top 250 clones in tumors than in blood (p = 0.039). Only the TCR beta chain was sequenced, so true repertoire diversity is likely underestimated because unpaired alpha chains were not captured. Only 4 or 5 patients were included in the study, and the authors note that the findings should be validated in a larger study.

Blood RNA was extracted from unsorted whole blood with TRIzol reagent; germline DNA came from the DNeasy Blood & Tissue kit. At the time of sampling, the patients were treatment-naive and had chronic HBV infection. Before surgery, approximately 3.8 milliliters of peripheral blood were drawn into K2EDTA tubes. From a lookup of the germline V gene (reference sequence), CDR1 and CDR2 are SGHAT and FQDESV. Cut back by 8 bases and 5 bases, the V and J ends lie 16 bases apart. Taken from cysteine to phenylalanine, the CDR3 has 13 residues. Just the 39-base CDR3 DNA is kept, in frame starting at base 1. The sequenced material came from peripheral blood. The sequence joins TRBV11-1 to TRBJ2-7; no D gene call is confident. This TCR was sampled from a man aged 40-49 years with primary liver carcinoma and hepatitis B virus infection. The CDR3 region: CASSGRVRDEQYF. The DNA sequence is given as TGTGCCAGCTCCGGACGGGTGAGAGACGAGCAGTACTTC. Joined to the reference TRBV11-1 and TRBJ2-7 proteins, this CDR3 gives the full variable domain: EAEVAQSPRYKITEKSQAVAFWCDPISGHATLYWYRQILGQGPELLVQFQDESVVDDSQLPKDRFSAERLKGVDSTLKIQPAELGDSAMYLCASSGRVRDEQYFGPGTRLTVT.